The subject of this entry is one T cell receptor beta chain. TCRdb reprocessed the 5' RACE reads with MiXCR, giving one entry per CDR3 protein. The table records 62,000 or so distinct CDR3 sequences, approximately 27% of them present only once. Tregs were sorted as CD4+CD25+CD127-/low cells. The V gene's germline CDR1 is SGHTA and CDR2 FQGTGA. CDR3 length equals 15 residues. Unmatched junction bases numbered 5, after V lost 5 bases and J lost 2 bases. The receptor comes from a female donor with breast cancer. The genes are TRBV7-3 and TRBJ2-1; 8 nucleotides line up with TRBD1. Sequencing was performed on tumor-infiltrating Tregs sorted from the breast tumor. CDR3 nucleotide sequence: TGTGCCAGCAGCCGGGACAGGAGGGCCTACAATGAGCAGTTCTTC. It is translated as CASSRDRRAYNEQFF.